The 11 T cell receptor beta chains in this list originate from one sample, sequenced in a study of blood T cell repertoires in COVID-19. Libraries were prepared by immunoSEQ multiplex PCR; TCRdb keeps only in-frame clonotypes and omits some of them. The sample shows 250,000 or so clones, around 86% of them seen only once. Sequences were obtained from peripheral blood. These receptors came from a woman aged 70-85 years with active or convalescent COVID-19.

The DNA of the CDR3 is TGTGCCAGCAGCTCAGGTGAAGTTGGCAATCAGCCCCAGCATTTT. Amino acid sequence: CASSSGEVGNQPQHF. The chain links TRBV7-9 to TRBJ1-5; no clear D gene. CDR3 length: 15 amino acids. The V end was cut by 4 bases, the J end by 2 bases, with 12 bases between. The germline gives CDR1 SEHNR, CDR2 FQNEAQ (reference sequence).

The V gene is TRBV19, the J gene TRBJ1-5; D gene uncertain. V shed 2 bases and J shed 4 bases, with 6 bases lying between them. The CDR3 runs 13 residues. Germline V gives CDR1 LNHDA, CDR2 SQIVND (reference sequence). The CDR3 spells CASSIQKNQPQHF. CDR3 DNA: TGTGCCAGTAGTATACAGAAGAATCAGCCCCAGCATTTT.

The gene calls are TRBV12-3 or TRBV12-4 and TRBJ1-1; a possible D gene is TRBD1 (6 bases). This CDR3 has 12 residues. V lost 3 bases to trimming and J lost 9 bases, with 11 bases between them. CDR3: CASSFQGLKAFF. The CDR3 DNA reads TGTGCCAGCAGTTTCCAGGGGCTTAAAGCTTTCTTT.

V and J are TRBV9 and TRBJ2-7, with TRBD2 identical over 12 bases. Looked up from germline, CDR1 is SGDLS and CDR2 is YYNGEE. V lost 3 bases to trimming and J lost 6 bases; unmatched junction nucleotides: 4. The CDR3 runs 14 residues. CDR3 coding DNA: TGTGCCAGCAGCGACCTAGCGGGGGGGTCCGAGCAGTACTTC. Encoded protein: CASSDLAGGSEQYF.

V gene TRBV5-1 combines with J gene TRBJ1-4; D remains unclear. CDR3 length: 13 residues. The germline gives CDR1 SGHRS, CDR2 YFSETQ. Trimming removed 4 bases at V and 12 bases at J, with 16 bases between. CDR3 sequence reads: CASSPHVREQLFF. CDR3 in DNA: TGCGCCAGCAGCCCCCATGTAAGGGAGCAACTGTTTTTT.

This clone has only one observation. A much larger clone differs from this one at a single base, so this may be a read error. Other DNA sequences within the sample encode an identical CDR3. The V and J genes are TRBV6-2 or TRBV6-3 and TRBJ1-1; 7 nucleotides match TRBD1. The CDR3 is made up of 13 amino acids. Trimming at V came to 5 bases and at J to 1 base, leaving 1 base not matched to a gene. Looked up from germline, CDR1 is MNHEY and CDR2 is SVGEGT. The CDR3 DNA is TGTGCCAGCAGTCGGACAGGGAACACTGAAGCTTTCTTT. It codes for CASSRTGNTEAFF.

The chain's CDR3 is CSASVPGRYTEAFF. CDR3 in DNA: TGCAGTGCTAGTGTCCCAGGGCGGTACACTGAAGCTTTCTTT. The chain employs TRBV20-1 and TRBJ1-1; D possibly corresponds to TRBD1 (5 bases). The CDR3 consists of 14 residues. Germline V gene lookup returns CDR1 DFQATT and CDR2 SNEGSKA (reference sequence). The V gene lost 3 bases and the J gene lost 3 bases, with 14 bases spanning the gap.

This clone was counted a single time. V is TRBV6-5 and J is TRBJ2-3, with D maybe TRBD2 (6 bases). This CDR3 has 14 residues. The V end was cut by 11 bases, the J end by 2 bases, with 17 bases between. CDR1 is MNHEY and CDR2 is SVGAGI in the germline V gene. CDR3 nucleotide sequence: TGTGCCGCGGGGCTTCGAGGGCTCACAGATACGCAGTATTTT. Its translation is CAAGLRGLTDTQYF.

This chain connects TRBV7-2 to TRBJ2-3; D is perhaps TRBD2 (6 bases). Germline V gene data show CDR1 as SGHTA and CDR2 as FQGNSA. V lost 5 bases, J lost 4 bases, and 22 bases lay in between. This CDR3 has 17 amino acids. The CDR3 sequence is CASSAGLPSPSADTQYF. The CDR3 coding sequence is TGTGCCAGCAGCGCGGGACTCCCTTCCCCCAGCGCAGATACGCAGTATTTT.

The chain links TRBV11-2 to TRBJ2-3; perhaps TRBD1 as D (8 bases). This CDR3 spans 15 amino acids. V was cut by 5 bases and J by 0 bases, with 12 bases left in between. From germline, CDR1 is SGHAT and CDR2 FQNNGV. The CDR3 region has the DNA TGTGCCAGCAGCCACAGGGGGGGTAGCACAGATACGCAGTATTTT. Its translation is CASSHRGGSTDTQYF.

The gene calls are TRBV7-2 and TRBJ1-2; 7 nucleotides line up with TRBD1. Per the germline V gene, CDR1 is SGHTA and CDR2 is FQGNSA. There are 13 residues in the CDR3. J was trimmed by 4 bases and V by 7 bases; bases with no gene match: 6. CDR3 coding DNA: TGTGCCAGCAATCCGACAGGGCCCTATGGCTACACCTTC. Translated: CASNPTGPYGYTF.